One T cell receptor beta chain is described in this entry. The data were taken from a study of blood T cell repertoires in COVID-19. The CDR3 contains 17 residues. Germline CDR1 and CDR2: SEHNR and FQNEAQ (reference sequence). The ends were cut back, 4 bases at V and 2 bases at J, with 18 bases in the middle. Authors' processing steps: Amplified reference gene primers provided the basis for estimating nucleated cell counts. TCRdb keeps only in-frame clones here, not all; method: immunoSEQ multiplex PCR. Clonal size and the V and J genes are those of that table, whereas D and trimming came from the DNA. The sample lists fewer than 250,000 clones; 85% to 95% were seen once.

The chain couples TRBV7-9 to TRBJ1-3, with D possibly being TRBD1 (6 bases). The sample was peripheral blood. The source is a man aged 25-45 years with COVID-19, enrolled during active disease. The CDR3 sequence: CASSSALTGFAGNTIYF. In DNA form, the CDR3 reads TGTGCCAGCAGCTCCGCGCTGACAGGATTTGCTGGAAACACCATATATTTT.